Presented here are 13 T cell receptor beta chains from one specimen sequenced in a study of blood T cell repertoires in COVID-19. Generated by immunoSEQ multiplex PCR, the TCRdb table keeps only in-frame clones and is missing some. The sample records around 300,000 clones, roughly nine tenths being singletons. The specimen sequenced was PBMCs or T cells enriched from blood (not recorded which). All receptors come from a woman in her sixties or seventies who had recovered from COVID-19.

This sequence joins TRBV5-1 and TRBJ2-3, with D maybe TRBD2 (5 bases). Trimming took off 1 base at V and 2 bases at J, with 17 bases between the two ends. The germline V gene has CDR1 SGHRS and CDR2 YFSETQ. The CDR3 is 17 residues long. CDR3 sequence (DNA): TGCGCCAGCAGCTTGAATGGTCCTAGCAGATCCACAGATACGCAGTATTTT. Amino acid sequence: CASSLNGPSRSTDTQYF.

The chain couples TRBV11-1 to TRBJ2-5, with TRBD1 as a possible D gene (5 bases). From germline, CDR1 is SGHAT and CDR2 FQDESV (reference sequence). CDR3 length: 12 amino acids. Trimming removed 4 bases at V and 4 bases at J, with 7 bases between. CDR3 loop: CASSSQGETQYF. The CDR3 bases are TGTGCCAGCAGCTCCCAGGGAGAGACCCAGTACTTC. Using reference TRBV11-1 and TRBJ2-5 for the parts outside the CDR3, the full variable domain is EAEVAQSPRYKITEKSQAVAFWCDPISGHATLYWYRQILGQGPELLVQFQDESVVDDSQLPKDRFSAERLKGVDSTLKIQPAELGDSAMYLCASSSQGETQYFGPGTRLLVL.

This clone was detected once. This sequence joins TRBV9 and TRBJ1-6, with D perhaps matching TRBD1 (6 bases). V was shortened by 3 bases and J by 7 bases, with 14 bases between the two germline ends. CDR3 length: 15 amino acids. Germline V CDR1 and CDR2: SGDLS, YYNGEE. The DNA for the CDR3 is TGTGCCAGCAGCGGGGGGCGGACAGTGAATTCACCCCTCCACTTT. Amino acids: CASSGGRTVNSPLHF. Full variable domain (outside the CDR3, taken from reference TRBV9 and TRBJ1-6): DSGVTQTPKHLITATGQRVTLRCSPRSGDLSVYWYQQSLDQGLQFLIQYYNGEERAKGNILERFSAQQFPDLHSELNLSSLELGDSALYFCASSGGRTVNSPLHFGNGTRLTVT.

This chain joins TRBV28 and TRBJ2-7; D may be TRBD1 (6 bases). The CDR3 spans 13 residues. CDR1 is MDHEN and CDR2 is SYDVKM in the germline V gene. V lost 8 bases to trimming and J lost 3 bases, with 14 bases between them. The CDR3 sequence: CASSGQPSYEQYF. The CDR3 nucleotides read TGTGCCAGCTCCGGACAGCCTAGCTACGAGCAGTACTTC.

The V call is TRBV28, the J call TRBJ2-7, with D tentatively TRBD1 (6 bases). V was trimmed by 5 bases and J by 5 bases, leaving 13 bases between them. Germline-derived CDR1 and CDR2 are MDHEN and SYDVKM. This CDR3 has 13 residues. The CDR3 sequence is CASSPDRSHEQYF. The CDR3 DNA reads as TGTGCCAGCAGTCCTGACAGGTCCCACGAGCAGTACTTC.

The chain combines TRBV11-3 with TRBJ2-1; 9 bases fit TRBD2. The germline CDR1 and CDR2 sequences are SGHNT and YENEEA. The CDR3 contains 17 residues. The V segment lost 0 bases and the J segment 4 bases; nucleotides outside the gene matches: 7. CDR3 amino acids: CASSLDPGLASYNEQFF. The CDR3 region has the DNA TGTGCCAGCAGCTTAGACCCCGGACTAGCGAGTTACAATGAGCAGTTCTTC.

With regard to this clone: The sample carries other DNA sequences with the same CDR3. The gene calls are TRBV7-9 and TRBJ1-1, with a weak D call TRBD1 (6 bases). V was trimmed by 3 bases and J by 5 bases, leaving 10 bases between them. This CDR3 has 13 residues. Germline-derived CDR1 and CDR2 are SEHNR and FQNEAQ (reference sequence). The DNA of the CDR3 is TGTGCCAGCAGCTTGACAGGAGGAACTGAAGCTTTCTTT. It is translated as CASSLTGGTEAFF.

The V call is TRBV6-6, the J call TRBJ1-6; D gene uncertain. The CDR3 consists of 17 residues. Germline loops: CDR1 MNHNY, CDR2 SVGAGI (reference sequence). V lost 5 bases and J lost 0, with 14 bases in between. The CDR3, as DNA: TGTGCCAGCAGTGGATCCACTCCGAGCTCCTATAATTCACCCCTCCACTTT. Translation: CASSGSTPSSYNSPLHF.

The V call is TRBV5-1, the J call TRBJ2-7; D uncertain. This CDR3 is 15 amino acids long. Germline CDR1 reads SGHRS; CDR2 reads YFSETQ. The ends were cut back, 4 bases at V and 2 bases at J, with 16 bases in the middle. CDR3 in amino acids: CASSPMIGFAYEQYF. DNA of the CDR3: TGCGCCAGCAGCCCGATGATCGGGTTTGCCTACGAGCAGTACTTC. Looking up the rest from reference TRBV5-1 and TRBJ2-7 gives the full variable domain: KAGVTQTPRYLIKTRGQQVTLSCSPISGHRSVSWYQQTPGQGLQFLFEYFSETQRNKGNFPGRFSGRQFSNSRSEMNVSTLELGDSALYLCASSPMIGFAYEQYFGPGTRLTVT.

The rearrangement uses TRBV9 and TRBJ1-2; 7 nucleotides match TRBD1. The CDR3 length is 14 residues. CDR1 is SGDLS, CDR2 YYNGEE, per germline. The ends lost 7 bases at V and 13 bases at J; junction bases unmatched: 19. The CDR3 region is CASSSDRPSRVVTF. DNA of the CDR3: TGTGCCAGCTCATCGGACAGGCCCTCTCGAGTAGTCACCTTC.

The chain combines TRBV5-6 with TRBJ2-5; D remains unclear. Deletions cut 0 bases from V and 0 bases from J, with 3 bases between. Germline loops: CDR1 SGHDT, CDR2 YYEEEE. The CDR3 covers 13 residues. The CDR3 reads CASSLADQETQYF. CDR3 sequence (DNA): TGTGCCAGCAGCTTGGCGGACCAAGAGACCCAGTACTTC. The full variable domain, completed using reference TRBV5-6 and TRBJ2-5, is DAGVTQSPTHLIKTRGQQVTLRCSPKSGHDTVSWYQQALGQGPQFIFQYYEEEERQRGNFPDRFSGHQFPNYSSELNVNALLLGDSALYLCASSLADQETQYFGPGTRLLVL.

V usage is TRBV11-2 and J usage is TRBJ2-7; D might be TRBD1 (6 bases). Germline loops: CDR1 SGHAT, CDR2 FQNNGV. Trimming removed 4 bases at V and 3 bases at J, with 10 bases between. This CDR3 region has 13 residues. CDR3 in amino acids: CASSSLDSYEQYF. CDR3 nucleotide sequence: TGTGCCAGCAGCTCCTTGGACAGCTACGAGCAGTACTTC.

This chain joins TRBV6-6 and TRBJ1-5; a possible D gene is TRBD1 (6 bases). CDR1 is MNHNY, CDR2 SVGAGI, per germline (reference sequence). This CDR3 is built from 13 residues. V was trimmed by 8 bases and J by 6 bases, leaving 14 bases between them. CDR3 in amino acids: CASRGAWSQPQHF. For the CDR3, the DNA is TGTGCCAGCCGGGGGGCCTGGAGTCAGCCCCAGCATTTT.